The 17 T cell receptor beta chains below all came from one sample that was sequenced in a study of Ad26.COV2.S vaccination and SARS-CoV-2 variants. The data were produced by immunoSEQ multiplex PCR, yet TCRdb's version contains in-frame clones alone and is incomplete. The table shows about 350,000 clones, with 75% to 90% occurring only once. The treatment denotes: roughly 18 received Ad26.COV2.S at low or high dose, single or two shots; 5 received placebo; per-sample allocation not given. The study sampled participants on day 63 after the first vaccine or placebo injection. Sequenced here: peripheral blood, sampled in a trial of Ad26.COV2.S vaccine versus placebo. The receptors shown here come from a person aged 18 to 65 who received the Ad26.COV2.S COVID-19 vaccine or a placebo.

A note on this clone: Other DNA sequences in this sample translate to the same CDR3. J is TRBJ2-1 and V is TRBV3-1 (or the pseudogene TRBV3-2), with 12 bases identical to TRBD2. The CDR3 totals 15 residues. With 4 bases clipped from V and 5 bases from J, the junction kept 3 bases outside the gene matches. Germline V gene sequence: CDR1 LGHDT, CDR2 YNNKEL (reference sequence). The CDR3: CASSPWTSGNNEQFF. As DNA, the CDR3 is TGTGCCAGCAGCCCCTGGACTAGCGGGAACAATGAGCAGTTCTTC.

The rearrangement uses TRBV11-1 and TRBJ1-2, with TRBD1 as a possible D gene (5 bases). Trimming took 3 bases from V and 8 from J, leaving 13 bases between them. Germline CDR1 is SGHAT and CDR2 is FQDESV (reference sequence). The CDR3 runs 13 residues. This CDR3 is CASSFFGGSGYTF. CDR3 DNA sequence: TGTGCCAGCAGCTTTTTCGGGGGATCCGGCTACACCTTC. Using reference TRBV11-1 and TRBJ1-2 for the parts outside the CDR3, the full variable domain is EAEVAQSPRYKITEKSQAVAFWCDPISGHATLYWYRQILGQGPELLVQFQDESVVDDSQLPKDRFSAERLKGVDSTLKIQPAELGDSAMYLCASSFFGGSGYTFGSGTRLTVV.

The rearrangement uses TRBV30 and TRBJ1-4; 8 bases align to TRBD1. Germline V lookup: CDR1 GTSNPN, CDR2 SVGIG (reference sequence). V was pared by 4 bases and J by 3 bases, with 10 bases of the junction left unmatched. This CDR3 has 16 amino acids. CDR3 nucleotide sequence: TGTGCCTGGACCAAGCCTTCAGGGGGCTCTAATGAAAAACTGTTTTTT. Translated: CAWTKPSGGSNEKLFF.

This chain links TRBV28 with TRBJ1-6; 7 bases match TRBD1. The CDR3 extends over 15 amino acids. J was trimmed by 7 bases and V by 3 bases; bases with no gene match: 6. Per the germline V gene, CDR1 is MDHEN and CDR2 is SYDVKM. The CDR3 region is CASSFDNRGNSPLHF. In DNA form, the CDR3 reads TGTGCCAGCAGTTTTGATAACAGGGGCAATTCACCCCTCCACTTT.

The CDR3 nucleotides are TGTGCCAGCAGCACGGGACAGGGGAACACCGGGGAGCTGTTTTTT. Translation gives CASSTGQGNTGELFF. V and J are TRBV7-2 and TRBJ2-2; 9 bases fit TRBD1. This CDR3 is built from 15 residues. CDR1 is SGHTA and CDR2 is FQGNSA in the germline V gene. V was clipped by 5 bases and J by 1 base; unmatched bases: 2.

The genes are TRBV7-6 and TRBJ2-1; 9 bases match TRBD2. J gave up 6 bases and V 1 base, and 4 bases lay outside the gene matches. The V gene's germline CDR1 is SGHVS and CDR2 FNYEAQ. The CDR3 sequence is 15 residues long. This CDR3 reads CASSLVAGGSNEQFF. The DNA for the CDR3 is TGTGCCAGCAGCTTAGTTGCGGGAGGGAGCAATGAGCAGTTCTTC.

The V call is TRBV28, the J call TRBJ1-5; D is ambiguous. CDR1 MDHEN and CDR2 SYDVKM come from the germline V gene. The CDR3 has 14 amino acids. V gave up 6 bases and J gave up 4 bases, with 13 bases separating them. The CDR3 region is CASSLHGGNQPQHF. The DNA for the CDR3 is TGTGCCAGCAGCCTACACGGAGGGAATCAGCCCCAGCATTTT.

This chain connects TRBV9 to TRBJ1-2; D gene uncertain. V dropped 0 bases and J dropped 4 bases, with 13 bases sitting between them. This CDR3 contains 15 residues. Germline loops: CDR1 SGDLS, CDR2 YYNGEE. The CDR3 region is CASSVDSDRIYGYTF. The CDR3 DNA follows: TGTGCCAGCAGCGTAGATTCCGATCGCATCTATGGCTACACCTTC.

This clone was detected once. The chain links TRBV3-1 (or the pseudogene TRBV3-2) to TRBJ1-2, with D possibly matching TRBD1 (5 bases). CDR3 size: 16 residues. V lost 1 base and J 3 bases, leaving 15 bases between the germline ends. The V gene's germline CDR1 is LGHDT and CDR2 YNNKEL (reference sequence). The CDR3 here is CASSQVSRDWDYGYTF. CDR3 sequence (DNA): TGTGCCAGCAGCCAAGTAAGCCGGGACTGGGACTATGGCTACACCTTC.

V and J are TRBV28 and TRBJ2-5, with no clear D. CDR3 size: 13 residues. Germline CDR1 is MDHEN and CDR2 is SYDVKM. V was shortened by 3 bases and J by 2 bases, with 7 bases between the two germline ends. Written as DNA, the CDR3 is TGTGCCAGCAGTTTTACCAGTCAAGAGACCCAGTACTTC. This encodes CASSFTSQETQYF.

The chain employs TRBV3-1 (or the pseudogene TRBV3-2) and TRBJ1-1, with D unresolved. Germline lookup yields CDR1 LGHDT and CDR2 YNNKEL (reference sequence). This CDR3 is built from 12 residues. The V end lost 1 base, the J end lost 5 bases, and 5 bases lay between the germline ends. DNA for the CDR3: TGTGCCAGCAGCCAAGGTGTAACTGAAGCTTTCTTT. Translating it yields CASSQGVTEAFF.

The chain recombines TRBV24-1 with TRBJ2-1; TRBD2 aligns across 11 bases. V lost 0 bases and J lost 7; bases outside the gene matches: 1. The CDR3 is 15 amino acids. From germline, CDR1 is KGHDR and CDR2 SFDVKD. CDR3 in amino acids: CATSDLTSGRNEQFF. The CDR3 DNA follows: TGTGCCACCAGTGATTTGACTAGCGGGAGAAATGAGCAGTTCTTC.

The rearrangement uses TRBV28 and TRBJ2-1; D is unresolved. The CDR3 has 16 residues. In germline, CDR1 is MDHEN, CDR2 SYDVKM. The germline V and J ends were trimmed by 5 bases and 7 bases, with 21 bases remaining between them. Written as DNA, the CDR3 is TGTGCCAGCAGTCGACACTCCGGACGTGCAAATAATGAGCAGTTCTTC. Its translation: CASSRHSGRANNEQFF.

The chain carries TRBV15 and TRBJ2-3, with 9 bases identical to TRBD1. Germline CDR1 is LNHNV and CDR2 is YYDKDF (reference sequence). The CDR3 is 19 residues long. After removal of 1 base from V and 2 bases from J, the junction contained 13 bases not matched to a gene. The CDR3, as DNA: TGTGCCACCAGCAGAGTCGGGACAGGGAGGGGAAGGAACACAGATACGCAGTATTTT. This codes for CATSRVGTGRGRNTDTQYF.

The chain employs TRBV19 and TRBJ2-1; 7 bases are shared with TRBD2. Germline loops: CDR1 LNHDA, CDR2 SQIVND (reference sequence). The CDR3 consists of 18 residues. V shed 5 bases and J 0 bases; nucleotides not matched to a gene: 13. The CDR3 DNA reads TGTGCCAGTAGTCCTCGGGGGAGGGGCCGAAGCTCCTACAATGAGCAGTTCTTC. This gives the protein CASSPRGRGRSSYNEQFF.

Only one count was recorded for this clone. V is TRBV7-2 and J is TRBJ2-3, with D perhaps TRBD1 or TRBD2 (5 bases each). The ends were cut back, 6 bases at V and 2 bases at J, with 15 bases in the middle. The CDR3 length is 15 residues. The germline V gene has CDR1 SGHTA and CDR2 FQGNSA. CDR3 sequence (DNA): TGTGCCAGCAGTTTCCGGGGCGGAACCACAGATACGCAGTATTTT. Protein: CASSFRGGTTDTQYF.

This clone appeared a single time. The chain joins TRBV6-2 or TRBV6-3 to TRBJ2-7, with 8 nucleotides matching TRBD2. V dropped 0 bases and J dropped 2; count of bases not matched to a gene: 6. The CDR3 contains 16 residues. Germline V CDR1 and CDR2: MNHEY, SVGEGT. The CDR3, as DNA: TGTGCCAGCAGTTACTCGCGGGGGGTCGACACCTACGAGCAGTACTTC. Protein: CASSYSRGVDTYEQYF.